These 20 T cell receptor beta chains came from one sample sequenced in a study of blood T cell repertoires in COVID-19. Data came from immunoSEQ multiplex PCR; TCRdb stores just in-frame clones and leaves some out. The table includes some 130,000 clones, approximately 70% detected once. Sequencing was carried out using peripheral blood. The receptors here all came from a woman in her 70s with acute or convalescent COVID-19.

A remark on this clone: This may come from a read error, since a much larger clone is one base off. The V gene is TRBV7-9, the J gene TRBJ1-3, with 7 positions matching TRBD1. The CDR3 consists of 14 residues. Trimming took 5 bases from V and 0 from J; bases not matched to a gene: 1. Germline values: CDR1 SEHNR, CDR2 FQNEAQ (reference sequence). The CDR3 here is CASSRDSSGNTIYF. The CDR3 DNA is TGTGCCAGCAGCCGGGACAGCTCTGGAAACACCATATATTTT.

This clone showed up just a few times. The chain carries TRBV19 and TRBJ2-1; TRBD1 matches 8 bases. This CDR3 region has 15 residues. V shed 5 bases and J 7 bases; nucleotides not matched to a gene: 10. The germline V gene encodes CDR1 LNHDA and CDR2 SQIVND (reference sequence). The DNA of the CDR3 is TGTGCCAGTAGTGAGTCCAGGGGGCCGGGAAATGAGCAGTTCTTC. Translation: CASSESRGPGNEQFF.

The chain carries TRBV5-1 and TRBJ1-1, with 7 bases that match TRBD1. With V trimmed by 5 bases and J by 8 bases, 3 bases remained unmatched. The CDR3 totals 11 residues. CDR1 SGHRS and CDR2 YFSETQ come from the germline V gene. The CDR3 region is CASRGQSEAFF. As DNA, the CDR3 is TGCGCCAGCAGGGGACAGTCGGAAGCTTTCTTT.

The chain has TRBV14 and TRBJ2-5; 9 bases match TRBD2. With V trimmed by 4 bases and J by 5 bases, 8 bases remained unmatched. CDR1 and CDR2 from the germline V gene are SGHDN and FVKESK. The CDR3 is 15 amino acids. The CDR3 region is CASSLNLAGVETQYF. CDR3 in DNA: TGTGCCAGCAGCCTAAACTTAGCGGGGGTGGAGACCCAGTACTTC.

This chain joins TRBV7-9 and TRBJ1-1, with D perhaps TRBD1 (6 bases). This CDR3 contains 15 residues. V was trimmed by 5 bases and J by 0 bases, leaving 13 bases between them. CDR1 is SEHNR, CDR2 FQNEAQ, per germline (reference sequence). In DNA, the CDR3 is TGTGCCAGCAGCAAGACAGGAGATATGAACACTGAAGCTTTCTTT. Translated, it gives CASSKTGDMNTEAFF.

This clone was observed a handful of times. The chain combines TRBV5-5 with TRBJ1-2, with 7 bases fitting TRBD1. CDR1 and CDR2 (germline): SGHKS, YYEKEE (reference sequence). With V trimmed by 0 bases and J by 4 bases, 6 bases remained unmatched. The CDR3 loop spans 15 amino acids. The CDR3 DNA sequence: TGTGCCAGCAGCTTGGGGGGACAGCTCTCCTATGGCTACACCTTC. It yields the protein CASSLGGQLSYGYTF.

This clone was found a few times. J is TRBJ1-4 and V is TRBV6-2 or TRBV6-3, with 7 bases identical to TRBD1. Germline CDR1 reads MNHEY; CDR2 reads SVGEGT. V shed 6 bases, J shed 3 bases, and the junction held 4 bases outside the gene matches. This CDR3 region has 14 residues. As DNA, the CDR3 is TGTGCCAGCAGCCGGGGACAGCCTAATGAAAAACTGTTTTTT. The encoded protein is CASSRGQPNEKLFF.

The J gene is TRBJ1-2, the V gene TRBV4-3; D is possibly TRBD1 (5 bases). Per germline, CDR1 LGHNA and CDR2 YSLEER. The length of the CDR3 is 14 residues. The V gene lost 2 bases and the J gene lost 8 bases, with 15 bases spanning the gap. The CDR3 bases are TGCGCCAGCAGCCAATCCGTCCAGGGAGGGGGCTACACCTTC. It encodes CASSQSVQGGGYTF.

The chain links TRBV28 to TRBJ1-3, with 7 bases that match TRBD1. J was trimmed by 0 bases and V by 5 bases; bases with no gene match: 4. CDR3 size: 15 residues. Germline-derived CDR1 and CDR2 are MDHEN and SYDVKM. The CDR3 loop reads CASSGGQFSGNTIYF. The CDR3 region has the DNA TGTGCCAGCAGTGGGGGACAGTTCTCTGGAAACACCATATATTTT. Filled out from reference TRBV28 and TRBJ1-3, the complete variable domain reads DVKVTQSSRYLVKRTGEKVFLECVQDMDHENMFWYRQDPGLGLRLIYFSYDVKMKEKGDIPEGYSVSREKKERFSLILESASTNQTSMYLCASSGGQFSGNTIYFGEGSWLTVV.

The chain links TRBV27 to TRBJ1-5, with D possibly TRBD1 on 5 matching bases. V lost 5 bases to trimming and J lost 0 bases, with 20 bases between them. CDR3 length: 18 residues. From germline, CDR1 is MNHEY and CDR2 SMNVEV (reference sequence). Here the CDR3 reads CASSTMPVGHYSNQPQHF. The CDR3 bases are TGTGCCAGCAGTACTATGCCCGTTGGACACTATAGCAATCAGCCCCAGCATTTT.

CDR3 protein: CATSGGRGRTRNEKLFF. For the CDR3, the DNA is TGTGCCACCAGCGGTGGCAGGGGGAGAACCCGTAATGAAAAACTGTTTTTT. The chain is built from TRBV15 and TRBJ1-4, with 7 bases identical to TRBD1. V was pared by 5 bases and J by 4 bases, with 13 bases of the junction left unmatched. The CDR3 is made up of 17 amino acids. The germline V gene has CDR1 LNHNV and CDR2 YYDKDF (reference sequence).

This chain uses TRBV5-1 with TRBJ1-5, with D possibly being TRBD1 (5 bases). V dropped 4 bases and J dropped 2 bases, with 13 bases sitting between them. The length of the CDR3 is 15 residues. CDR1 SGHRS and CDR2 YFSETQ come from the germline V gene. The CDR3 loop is CASSPQTGGNQPQHF. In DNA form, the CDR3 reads TGCGCCAGCAGCCCCCAAACAGGTGGCAATCAGCCCCAGCATTTT.

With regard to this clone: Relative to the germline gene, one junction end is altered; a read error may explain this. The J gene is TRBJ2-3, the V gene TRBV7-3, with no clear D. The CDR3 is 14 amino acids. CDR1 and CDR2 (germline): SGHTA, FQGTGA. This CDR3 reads CASSLTMSTDTQYF. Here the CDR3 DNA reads TGTGCCAGCAGCCTAACTATGAGCACAGATACGCAGTATTTT.

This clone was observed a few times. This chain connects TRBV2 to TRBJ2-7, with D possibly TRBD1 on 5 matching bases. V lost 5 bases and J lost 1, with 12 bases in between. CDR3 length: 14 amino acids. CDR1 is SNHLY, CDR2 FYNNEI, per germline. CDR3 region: CASSPTALSYEQYF. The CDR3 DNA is TGTGCCAGCAGTCCGACAGCGCTATCCTACGAGCAGTACTTC.

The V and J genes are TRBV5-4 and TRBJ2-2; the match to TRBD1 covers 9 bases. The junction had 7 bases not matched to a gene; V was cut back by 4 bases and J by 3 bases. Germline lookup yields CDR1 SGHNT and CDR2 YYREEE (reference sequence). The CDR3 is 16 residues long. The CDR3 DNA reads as TGTGCCAGCAGCCCATGGACAGGGGTTGACACCGGGGAGCTGTTTTTT. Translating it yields CASSPWTGVDTGELFF.

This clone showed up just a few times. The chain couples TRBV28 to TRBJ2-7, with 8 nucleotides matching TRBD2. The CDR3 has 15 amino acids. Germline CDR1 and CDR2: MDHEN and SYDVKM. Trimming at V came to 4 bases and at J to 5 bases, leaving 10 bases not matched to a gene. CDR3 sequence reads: CASSSPGLGPHEQYF. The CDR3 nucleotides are TGTGCCAGCAGTTCCCCGGGACTAGGTCCCCACGAGCAGTACTTC.

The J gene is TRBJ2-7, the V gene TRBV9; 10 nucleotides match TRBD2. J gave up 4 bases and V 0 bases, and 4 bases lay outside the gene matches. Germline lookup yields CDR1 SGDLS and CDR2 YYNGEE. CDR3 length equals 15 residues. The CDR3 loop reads CASSVEASGRYEQYF. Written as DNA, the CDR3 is TGTGCCAGCAGCGTAGAGGCTAGCGGGAGATACGAGCAGTACTTC.

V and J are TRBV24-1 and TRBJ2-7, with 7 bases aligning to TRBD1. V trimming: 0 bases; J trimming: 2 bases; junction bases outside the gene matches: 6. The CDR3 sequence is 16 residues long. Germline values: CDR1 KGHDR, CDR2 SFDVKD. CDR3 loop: CATSDLEQGITYEQYF. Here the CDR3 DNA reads TGTGCCACCAGTGATTTGGAACAGGGGATCACCTACGAGCAGTACTTC.

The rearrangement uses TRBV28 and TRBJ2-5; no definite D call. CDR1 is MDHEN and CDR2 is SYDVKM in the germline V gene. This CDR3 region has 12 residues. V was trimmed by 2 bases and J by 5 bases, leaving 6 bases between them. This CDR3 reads CASSLGMETQYF. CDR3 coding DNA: TGTGCCAGCAGTTTAGGCATGGAGACCCAGTACTTC. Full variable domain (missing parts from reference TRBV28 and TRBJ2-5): DVKVTQSSRYLVKRTGEKVFLECVQDMDHENMFWYRQDPGLGLRLIYFSYDVKMKEKGDIPEGYSVSREKKERFSLILESASTNQTSMYLCASSLGMETQYFGPGTRLLVL.

CDR3 in DNA: TGCGCCAGCAGCCAAGCTCAGGGGGCCGACTATGGCTACACCTTC. Translation: CASSQAQGADYGYTF. The chain employs TRBV4-1 and TRBJ1-2, with 8 positions matching TRBD1. Germline CDR1 and CDR2: MGHRA and YSYEKL. This CDR3 has 15 amino acids. Trimming cost V 1 base and J 3 bases; bases outside gene matches: 4.